A single sample gave rise to the 21 T cell receptor beta chains below, sequenced in a study of blood T cell repertoires in COVID-19. Sequencing used immunoSEQ multiplex PCR; TCRdb keeps in-frame clones, though not all of them. The sample has more than 200,000 clones; more than 80% are singletons. The sequenced sample consisted of PBMCs or T cells enriched from blood (not recorded which). Every receptor here comes from a man in his sixties who had recovered from COVID-19.

The chain couples TRBV7-8 to TRBJ2-3; TRBD1 agrees at 8 bases. The CDR3 has 17 amino acids. J gave up 6 bases and V 0 bases, and 11 bases lay outside the gene matches. Germline loops: CDR1 SGHVS, CDR2 FQNEAQ. The CDR3 region is CASSLAQGTGGRDTQYF. The CDR3 nucleotides read TGTGCCAGCAGCTTAGCGCAGGGAACAGGGGGACGCGATACGCAGTATTTT.

This clone was picked up one time. The V call is TRBV6-2 or TRBV6-3, the J call TRBJ2-2; 9 positions agree with TRBD2. V lost 6 bases to trimming and J lost 6 bases; unmatched junction nucleotides: 11. This CDR3 region has 16 residues. The germline V gene encodes CDR1 MNHEY and CDR2 SVGEGT. The CDR3 reads CASSPVRGGLPGELFF. Here the CDR3 DNA reads TGTGCCAGCAGCCCTGTGCGGGGGGGCCTGCCCGGGGAGCTGTTTTTT.

The chain links TRBV7-2 to TRBJ2-6, with 8 bases that match TRBD1. The length of the CDR3 is 13 residues. Germline-derived CDR1 and CDR2 are SGHTA and FQGNSA. Losses at the gene ends were 5 bases for V and 9 bases for J; bases not matched to a gene: 3. The CDR3 nucleotides read TGTGCCAGCAGCCAGGACAGGGACAACGTCCTGACTTTC. Amino acid sequence: CASSQDRDNVLTF.

Details on this clone: Its ends do not fully match the called genes, so a read error is possible. This sequence joins TRBV7-7 and TRBJ2-7; D unresolved. The CDR3 has 13 amino acids. Germline V gene lookup returns CDR1 SSHAT and CDR2 FNYEAQ (reference sequence). The CDR3 loop reads CASSVDSNYEQYF. The CDR3 DNA sequence: TGTGCTAGCAGCGTAGACTCGAACTACGAGCAGTACTTC.

This clone was recorded many times. The J gene is TRBJ1-1, the V gene TRBV11-3; D possibly corresponds to TRBD1 (6 bases). The V end lost 4 bases, the J end lost 0 bases, and 9 bases lay between the germline ends. This CDR3 has 14 residues. Germline V gene sequence: CDR1 SGHNT, CDR2 YENEEA. In DNA form, the CDR3 reads TGTGCCAGCAGCTCTACAGGGTTGAACACTGAAGCTTTCTTT. It translates to CASSSTGLNTEAFF.

The V gene is TRBV5-4, the J gene TRBJ1-6; 7 bases are shared with TRBD1. The CDR3 sequence is 15 residues long. Unmatched junction bases numbered 8, after V lost 2 bases and J lost 9 bases. The germline V gene encodes CDR1 SGHNT and CDR2 YYREEE (reference sequence). The CDR3 region is CASSFHGRGVSPLHF. The DNA for the CDR3 is TGTGCCAGCAGCTTTCACGGCAGGGGGGTTTCACCCCTCCACTTT.

This chain uses TRBV5-1 with TRBJ2-2; tentative D call: TRBD2 (6 bases). Germline V gives CDR1 SGHRS, CDR2 YFSETQ. This CDR3 contains 15 residues. With 5 bases removed from V and 3 bases from J, the gap between germline ends came to 14 bases. CDR3 DNA sequence: TGCGCCAGCAGATTAAGCGGGTCCGACACCGGGGAGCTGTTTTTT. Translating gives CASRLSGSDTGELFF. The whole variable domain, remainder taken from reference TRBV5-1 and TRBJ2-2, is KAGVTQTPRYLIKTRGQQVTLSCSPISGHRSVSWYQQTPGQGLQFLFEYFSETQRNKGNFPGRFSGRQFSNSRSEMNVSTLELGDSALYLCASRLSGSDTGELFFGEGSRLTVL.

This clone was seen a handful of times. This chain uses TRBV6-5 with TRBJ2-7, with TRBD1 matching 9 bases. V shed 6 bases, J shed 2 bases, and the junction held 5 bases outside the gene matches. This CDR3 comprises 14 residues. Germline-derived CDR1 and CDR2 are MNHEY and SVGAGI. CDR3 bases: TGTGCCAGCAGGCCCGGGACAGGGACCTACGAGCAGTACTTC. Its protein product is CASRPGTGTYEQYF.

The chain uses TRBV11-3 and TRBJ1-4, with 9 nucleotides matching TRBD1. Germline V gene data show CDR1 as SGHNT and CDR2 as YENEEA. The CDR3 extends over 16 amino acids. V trimming: 3 bases; J trimming: 3 bases; junction bases outside the gene matches: 5. Here the CDR3 reads CASSFWTGDSNEKLFF. The CDR3 DNA follows: TGTGCCAGCAGCTTCTGGACAGGGGACTCTAATGAAAAACTGTTTTTT. Full variable domain (outside the CDR3, taken from reference TRBV11-3 and TRBJ1-4): EAGVVQSPRYKIIEKKQPVAFWCNPISGHNTLYWYLQNLGQGPELLIRYENEEAVDDSQLPKDRFSAERLKGVDSTLKIQPAELGDSAVYLCASSFWTGDSNEKLFFGSGTQLSVL.

This chain connects TRBV5-6 to TRBJ1-6; weak D call: TRBD1 (5 bases). Germline CDR1 SGHDT, CDR2 YYEEEE. Trimming pared 0 bases from V and 9 bases from J, leaving 16 bases between. The CDR3 contains 16 residues. The CDR3 DNA reads as TGTGCCAGCAGCTTGGCGGCGGCAGGGCCAAGTTCACCCCTCCACTTT. Translating gives CASSLAAAGPSSPLHF. Full variable domain (rest looked up from reference TRBV5-6 and TRBJ1-6): DAGVTQSPTHLIKTRGQQVTLRCSPKSGHDTVSWYQQALGQGPQFIFQYYEEEERQRGNFPDRFSGHQFPNYSSELNVNALLLGDSALYLCASSLAAAGPSSPLHFGNGTRLTVT.

This clone was seen a single time. This chain connects TRBV19 to TRBJ1-2; 10 bases line up with TRBD1. Germline lookup yields CDR1 LNHDA and CDR2 SQIVND (reference sequence). Trimming at V came to 7 bases and at J to 4 bases, leaving 6 bases not matched to a gene. The CDR3 consists of 14 residues. In DNA, the CDR3 is TGTGCCAGTACCCCGGGACAGGGGAGCTATGGCTACACCTTC. It translates to CASTPGQGSYGYTF.

The chain is built from TRBV7-9 and TRBJ2-1; 12 bases agree with TRBD2. Germline CDR1 and CDR2: SEHNR and FQNEAQ (reference sequence). With 5 bases clipped from V and 4 bases from J, the junction kept 9 bases outside the gene matches. The CDR3 covers 17 residues. CDR3 amino acids: CASSHVPTSGGYNEQFF. CDR3 coding DNA: TGTGCCAGCAGCCACGTCCCGACTAGCGGGGGATACAATGAGCAGTTCTTC.

This chain uses TRBV11-2 with TRBJ2-3; D unresolved. The V end lost 0 bases, the J end lost 6 bases, and 16 bases lay between the germline ends. The CDR3 contains 16 residues. Germline CDR1 SGHAT, CDR2 FQNNGV. CDR3 sequence reads: CASSLEVAAPRDTQYF. The CDR3 DNA reads TGTGCCAGCAGCTTAGAAGTGGCGGCCCCCCGGGATACGCAGTATTTT.

The V and J genes are TRBV6-4 and TRBJ2-1, with D maybe TRBD1 (6 bases). V shed 3 bases and J shed 0 bases, with 12 bases lying between them. The CDR3 covers 16 residues. Germline V gene data show CDR1 as MRHNA and CDR2 as SNTAGT. CDR3 protein: CASSERDRSSYNEQFF. The CDR3 coding sequence is TGTGCCAGCAGTGAAAGAGACAGGAGCTCCTACAATGAGCAGTTCTTC.

The genes are TRBV7-2 and TRBJ1-4; the D is unclear. This CDR3 is 15 amino acids long. Germline V gives CDR1 SGHTA, CDR2 FQGNSA. The V gene lost 4 bases and the J gene lost 7 bases, with 16 bases spanning the gap. CDR3 protein: CASSSLGGLSEKLFF. The DNA for the CDR3 is TGTGCCAGCAGCTCCCTGGGTGGGCTTAGTGAAAAACTGTTTTTT.

This clone was observed a handful of times. The V and J genes are TRBV11-2 and TRBJ2-1; D might be TRBD2 (6 bases). V was cut by 5 bases and J by 4 bases, with 12 bases left in between. Germline loops: CDR1 SGHAT, CDR2 FQNNGV. The CDR3 extends over 14 amino acids. CDR3 amino acids: CASSDRLEYNEQFF. For the CDR3, the DNA is TGTGCCAGCAGCGACCGACTAGAGTACAATGAGCAGTTCTTC.

This chain joins TRBV2 and TRBJ1-2; D might be TRBD1 (6 bases). Germline V gives CDR1 SNHLY, CDR2 FYNNEI. V lost 7 bases and J 2 bases, leaving 11 bases between the germline ends. The CDR3 length is 13 residues. CDR3 sequence reads: CASTWQGNYGYTF. For the CDR3, the DNA is TGTGCCAGCACTTGGCAGGGGAACTATGGCTACACCTTC.

The CDR3 sequence: CASGITGGNTEAFF. For the CDR3, the DNA is TGTGCTAGTGGCATTACAGGTGGGAACACTGAAGCTTTCTTT. This chain links TRBV12-5 with TRBJ1-1; D perhaps matches TRBD1 (5 bases). Trimming took 6 bases from V and 1 from J, leaving 12 bases between them. In germline, CDR1 is LGHNT, CDR2 FRNRAP. The length of the CDR3 is 14 residues.

A single count supports this clone. V usage is TRBV4-2 and J usage is TRBJ2-3, with D possibly being TRBD2 (6 bases). The CDR3 extends over 13 amino acids. From germline, CDR1 is LGHNA and CDR2 YNFKEQ. The V end was cut by 2 bases, the J end by 6 bases, with 9 bases between. DNA of the CDR3: TGTGCCAGCAGCCAAAGACTAGTGGATACGCAGTATTTT. It codes for CASSQRLVDTQYF.

The CDR3 loop reads CASSTGQDNEKLFF. CDR3 in DNA: TGTGCCAGCTCTACGGGACAGGATAATGAAAAACTGTTTTTT. The chain combines TRBV18 with TRBJ1-4, with 8 nucleotides matching TRBD1. Germline assignment: CDR1 KGHSH and CDR2 LQKENI. CDR3 length: 14 amino acids. The V gene end was trimmed by 6 bases and the J gene end by 4 bases; junction bases not matched to a gene: 4.

V gene TRBV18 combines with J gene TRBJ1-4; 9 bases are shared with TRBD1. The CDR3 is 15 residues long. V gave up 3 bases and J gave up 6 bases; unmatched junction bases: 5. The V gene's germline CDR1 is KGHSH and CDR2 LQKENI. The CDR3 is CASSPETGGYEKLFF. The DNA for the CDR3 is TGTGCCAGCTCACCGGAGACAGGGGGTTATGAAAAACTGTTTTTT.